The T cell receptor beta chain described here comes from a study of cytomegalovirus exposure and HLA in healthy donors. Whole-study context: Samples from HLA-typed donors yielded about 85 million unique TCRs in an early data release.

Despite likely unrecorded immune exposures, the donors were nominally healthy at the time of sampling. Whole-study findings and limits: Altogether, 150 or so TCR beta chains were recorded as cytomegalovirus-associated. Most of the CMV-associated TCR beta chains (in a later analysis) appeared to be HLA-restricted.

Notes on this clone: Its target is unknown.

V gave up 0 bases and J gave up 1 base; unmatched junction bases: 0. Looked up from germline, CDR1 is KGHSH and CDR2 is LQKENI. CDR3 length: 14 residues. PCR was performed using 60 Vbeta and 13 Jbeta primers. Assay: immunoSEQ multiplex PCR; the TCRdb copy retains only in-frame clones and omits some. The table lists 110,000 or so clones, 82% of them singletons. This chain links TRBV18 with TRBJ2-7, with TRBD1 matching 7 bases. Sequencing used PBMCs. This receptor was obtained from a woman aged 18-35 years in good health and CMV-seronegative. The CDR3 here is CASSPPDRSYEQYF. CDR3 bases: TGTGCCAGCTCACCACCGGACAGGTCCTACGAGCAGTACTTC.